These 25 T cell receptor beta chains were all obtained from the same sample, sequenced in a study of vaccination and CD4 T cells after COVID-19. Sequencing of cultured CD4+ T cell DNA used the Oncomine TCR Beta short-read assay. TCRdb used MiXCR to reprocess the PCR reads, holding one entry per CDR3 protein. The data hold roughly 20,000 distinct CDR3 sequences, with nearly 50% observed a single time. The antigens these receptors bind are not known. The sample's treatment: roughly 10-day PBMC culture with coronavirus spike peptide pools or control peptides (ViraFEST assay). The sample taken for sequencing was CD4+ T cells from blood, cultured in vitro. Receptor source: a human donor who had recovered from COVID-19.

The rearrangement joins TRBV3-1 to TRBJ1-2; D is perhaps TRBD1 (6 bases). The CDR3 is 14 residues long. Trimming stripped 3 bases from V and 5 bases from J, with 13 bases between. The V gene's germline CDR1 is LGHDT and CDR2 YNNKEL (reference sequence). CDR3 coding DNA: TGTGCCAGCAGCCAGGAAGGGGGGGAATATGGCTACACCTTC. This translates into CASSQEGGEYGYTF.

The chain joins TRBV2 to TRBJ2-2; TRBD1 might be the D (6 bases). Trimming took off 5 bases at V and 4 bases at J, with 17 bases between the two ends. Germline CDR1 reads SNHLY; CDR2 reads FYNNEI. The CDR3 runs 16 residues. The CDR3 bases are TGTGCCAGCAGTTTGGAGGCAGGGGTAGCCACCGGGGAGCTGTTTTTT. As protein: CASSLEAGVATGELFF.

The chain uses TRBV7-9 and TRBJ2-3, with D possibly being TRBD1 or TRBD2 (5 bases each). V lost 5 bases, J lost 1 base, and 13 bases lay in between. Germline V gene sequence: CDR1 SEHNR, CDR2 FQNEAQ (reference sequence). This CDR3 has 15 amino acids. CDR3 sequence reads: CASSQPGPGTDTQYF. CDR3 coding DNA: TGTGCCAGCAGCCAACCGGGACCGGGCACAGATACGCAGTATTTT.

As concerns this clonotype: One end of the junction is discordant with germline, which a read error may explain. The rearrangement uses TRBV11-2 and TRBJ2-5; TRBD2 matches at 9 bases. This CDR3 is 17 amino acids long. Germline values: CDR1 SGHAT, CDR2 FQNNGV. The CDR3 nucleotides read TGCGCCAGCAGAACCCACCTAGCGGGAAACCGCCAAGAGACCCAGTACTTC. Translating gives CASRTHLAGNRQETQYF. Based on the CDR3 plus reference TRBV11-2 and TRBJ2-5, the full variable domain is EAGVAQSPRYKIIEKRQSVAFWCNPISGHATLYWYQQILGQGPKLLIQFQNNGVVDDSQLPKDRFSAERLKGVDSTLKIQPAKLEDSAVYLCASRTHLAGNRQETQYFGPGTRLLVL.

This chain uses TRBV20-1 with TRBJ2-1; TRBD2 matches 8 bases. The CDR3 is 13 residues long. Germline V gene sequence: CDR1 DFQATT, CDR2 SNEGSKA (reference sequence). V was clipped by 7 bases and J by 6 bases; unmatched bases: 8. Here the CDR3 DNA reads TGCAGTGTCGGGAGGGCCCTAGGCAATGAGCAGTTCTTC. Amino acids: CSVGRALGNEQFF.

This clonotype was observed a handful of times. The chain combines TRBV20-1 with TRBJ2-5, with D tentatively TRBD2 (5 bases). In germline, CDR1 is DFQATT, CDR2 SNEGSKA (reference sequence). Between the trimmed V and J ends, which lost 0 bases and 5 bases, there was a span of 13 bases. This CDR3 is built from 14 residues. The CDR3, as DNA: TGCAGTGCTAGAGATTCAACGGGAAGGGAGACCCAGTACTTC. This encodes CSARDSTGRETQYF.

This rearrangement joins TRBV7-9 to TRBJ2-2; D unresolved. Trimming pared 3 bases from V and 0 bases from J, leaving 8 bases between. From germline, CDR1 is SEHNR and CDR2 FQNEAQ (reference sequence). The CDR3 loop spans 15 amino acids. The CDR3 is CASSFRGANTGELFF. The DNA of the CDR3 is TGTGCCAGCAGCTTCCGCGGCGCGAACACCGGGGAGCTGTTTTTT.

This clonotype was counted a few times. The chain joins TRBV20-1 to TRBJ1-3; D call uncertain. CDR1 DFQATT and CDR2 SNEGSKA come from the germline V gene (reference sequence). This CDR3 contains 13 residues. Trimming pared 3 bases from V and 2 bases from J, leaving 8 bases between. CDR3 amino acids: CSASTVAGNTIYF. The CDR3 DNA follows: TGCAGTGCTAGTACAGTGGCTGGAAACACCATATATTTT.

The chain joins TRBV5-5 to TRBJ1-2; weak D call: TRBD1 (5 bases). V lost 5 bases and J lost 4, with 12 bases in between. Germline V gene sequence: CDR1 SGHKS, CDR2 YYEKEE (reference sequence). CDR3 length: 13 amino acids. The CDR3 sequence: CASSSGYVYGYTF. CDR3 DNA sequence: TGTGCCAGCAGTTCAGGGTACGTCTATGGCTACACCTTC.

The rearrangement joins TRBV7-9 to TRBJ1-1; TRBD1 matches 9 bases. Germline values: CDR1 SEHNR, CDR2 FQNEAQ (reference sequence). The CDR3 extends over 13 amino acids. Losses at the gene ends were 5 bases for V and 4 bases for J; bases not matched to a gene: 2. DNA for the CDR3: TGTGCCAGCAGCAGACAGGGGGGCACTGAAGCTTTCTTT. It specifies CASSRQGGTEAFF.

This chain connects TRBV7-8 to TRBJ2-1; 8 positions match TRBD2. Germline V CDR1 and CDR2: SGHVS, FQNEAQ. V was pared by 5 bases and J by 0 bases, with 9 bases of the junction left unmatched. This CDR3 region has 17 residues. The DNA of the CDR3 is TGTGCCAGCAGCCTGACAACCGGGACTAGCTCCTACAATGAGCAGTTCTTC. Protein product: CASSLTTGTSSYNEQFF.

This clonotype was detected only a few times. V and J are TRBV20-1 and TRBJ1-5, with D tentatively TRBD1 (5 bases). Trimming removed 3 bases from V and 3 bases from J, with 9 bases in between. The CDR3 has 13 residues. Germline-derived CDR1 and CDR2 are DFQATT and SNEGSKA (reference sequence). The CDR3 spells CSASSGHNQPQHF. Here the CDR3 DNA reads TGCAGTGCTAGCTCAGGGCACAATCAGCCCCAGCATTTT.

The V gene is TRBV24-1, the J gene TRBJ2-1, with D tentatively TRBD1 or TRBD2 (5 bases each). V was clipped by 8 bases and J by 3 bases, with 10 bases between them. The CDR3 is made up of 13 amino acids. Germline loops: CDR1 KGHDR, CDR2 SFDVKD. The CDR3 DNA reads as TGTGCCACCACCCGGGACCGCTACAATGAGCAGTTCTTC. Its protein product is CATTRDRYNEQFF.

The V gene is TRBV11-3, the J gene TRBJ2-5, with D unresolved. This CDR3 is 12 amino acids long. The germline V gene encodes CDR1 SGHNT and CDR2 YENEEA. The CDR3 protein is CATQSNQETQYF. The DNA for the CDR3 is TGTGCTACCCAGAGCAACCAAGAGACCCAGTACTTC.

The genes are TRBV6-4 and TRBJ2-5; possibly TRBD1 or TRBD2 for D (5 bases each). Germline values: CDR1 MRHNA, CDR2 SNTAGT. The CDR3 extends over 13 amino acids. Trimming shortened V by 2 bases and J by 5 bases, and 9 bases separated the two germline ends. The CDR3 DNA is TGTGCCAGCAGTGACCAGGGCGGGGAGACCCAGTACTTC. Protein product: CASSDQGGETQYF.

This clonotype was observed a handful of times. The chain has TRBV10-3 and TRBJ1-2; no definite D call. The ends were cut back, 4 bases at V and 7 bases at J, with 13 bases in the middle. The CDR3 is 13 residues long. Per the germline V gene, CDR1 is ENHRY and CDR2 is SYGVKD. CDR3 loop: CAISVEGHSGYTF. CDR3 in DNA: TGTGCCATCAGTGTAGAAGGGCATAGTGGCTACACCTTC.

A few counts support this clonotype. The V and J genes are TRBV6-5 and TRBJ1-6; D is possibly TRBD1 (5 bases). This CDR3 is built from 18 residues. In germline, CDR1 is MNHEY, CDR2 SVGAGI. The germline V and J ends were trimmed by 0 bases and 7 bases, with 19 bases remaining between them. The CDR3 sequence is CASSYSVRGAQRNSPLHF. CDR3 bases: TGTGCCAGCAGTTACTCGGTTCGCGGGGCGCAAAGGAATTCACCCCTCCACTTT.

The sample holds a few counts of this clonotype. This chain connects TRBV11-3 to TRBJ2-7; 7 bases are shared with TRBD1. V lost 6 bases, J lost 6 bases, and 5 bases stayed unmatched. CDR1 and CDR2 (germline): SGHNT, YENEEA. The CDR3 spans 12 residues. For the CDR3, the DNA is TGTGCCAGCAGATCGACAGGGACCGAGCAGTACTTC. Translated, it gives CASRSTGTEQYF.

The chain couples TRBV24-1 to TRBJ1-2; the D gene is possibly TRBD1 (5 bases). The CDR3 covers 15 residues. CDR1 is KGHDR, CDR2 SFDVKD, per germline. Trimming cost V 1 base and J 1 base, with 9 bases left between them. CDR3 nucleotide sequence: TGTGCCACCAGTGATTTAAAGGGGAGTAACTATGGCTACACCTTC. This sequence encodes CATSDLKGSNYGYTF.

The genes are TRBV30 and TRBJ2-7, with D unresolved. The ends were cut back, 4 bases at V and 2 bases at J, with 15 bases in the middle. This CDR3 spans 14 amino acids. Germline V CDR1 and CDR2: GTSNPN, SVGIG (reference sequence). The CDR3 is CAWTRPYRAYEQYF. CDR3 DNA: TGTGCCTGGACCCGTCCCTATCGGGCCTACGAGCAGTACTTC. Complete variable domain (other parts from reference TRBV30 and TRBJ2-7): SQTIHQWPATLVQPVGSPLSLECTVEGTSNPNLYWYRQAAGRGLQLLFYSVGIGQISSEVPQNLSASRPQDRQFILSSKKLLLSDSGFYLCAWTRPYRAYEQYFGPGTRLTVT.

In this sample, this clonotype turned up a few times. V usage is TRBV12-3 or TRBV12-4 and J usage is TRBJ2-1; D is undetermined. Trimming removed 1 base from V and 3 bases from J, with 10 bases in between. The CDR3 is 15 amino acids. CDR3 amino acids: CASSLVRAFYNEQFF. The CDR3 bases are TGTGCCAGCAGTTTAGTTAGGGCCTTCTACAATGAGCAGTTCTTC.

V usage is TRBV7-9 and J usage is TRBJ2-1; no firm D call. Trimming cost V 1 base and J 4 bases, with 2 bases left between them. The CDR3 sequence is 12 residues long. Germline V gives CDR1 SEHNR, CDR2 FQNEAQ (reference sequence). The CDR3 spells CASSLVYNEQFF. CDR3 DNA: TGTGCCAGCAGCTTAGTATACAATGAGCAGTTCTTC. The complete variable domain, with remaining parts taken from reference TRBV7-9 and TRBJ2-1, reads DTGVSQNPRHKITKRGQNVTFRCDPISEHNRLYWYRQTLGQGPEFLTYFQNEAQLEKSRLLSDRFSAERPKGSFSTLEIQRTEQGDSAMYLCASSLVYNEQFFGPGTRLTVL.

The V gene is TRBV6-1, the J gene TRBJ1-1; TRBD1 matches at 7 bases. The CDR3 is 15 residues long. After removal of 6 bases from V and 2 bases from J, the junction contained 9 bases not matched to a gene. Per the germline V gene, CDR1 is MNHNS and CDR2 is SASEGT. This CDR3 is CASRAGGQANTEAFF. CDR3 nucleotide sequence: TGTGCCAGCAGGGCCGGTGGACAGGCCAACACTGAAGCTTTCTTT.

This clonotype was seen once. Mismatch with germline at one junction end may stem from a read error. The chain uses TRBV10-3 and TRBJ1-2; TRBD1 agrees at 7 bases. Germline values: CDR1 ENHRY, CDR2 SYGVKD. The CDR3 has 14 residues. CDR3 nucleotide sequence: TGTGTCATCGCCACACAGTCAGGGGGTCTTGGCTACACCTTC. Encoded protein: CVIATQSGGLGYTF.

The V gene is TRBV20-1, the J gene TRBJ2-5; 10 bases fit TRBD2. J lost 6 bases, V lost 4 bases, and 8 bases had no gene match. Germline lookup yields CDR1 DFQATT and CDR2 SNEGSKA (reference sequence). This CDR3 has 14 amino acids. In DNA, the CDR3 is TGCAGTGCTACCCTAGCGGGAGAAGGGAAGACCCAGTACTTC. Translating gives CSATLAGEGKTQYF.